This T cell receptor beta chain was sequenced in a study of shared clonotypes between healthy human individuals. The run depth of the assay was deep. This table comes from immunoSEQ multiplex PCR, and its TCRdb copy is limited to in-frame clones, with some not included. The sample includes about 500,000 clones, 70% to 80% of them seen just once. All donors were Caucasian adults living in Nashville, Tennessee. Germline CDR1 reads MGHDK; CDR2 reads SYGVNS. The junction had 4 bases not matched to a gene; V was cut back by 6 bases and J by 2 bases. This CDR3 region has 14 residues. Sequenced material: PBMCs. This chain links TRBV25-1 with TRBJ2-1, with 7 bases aligning to TRBD1. This TCR was sampled from a woman in her thirties or forties in good health. Some clones in this sample may be carry-over from other donors' samples. The CDR3: CASRSTGAYNEQFF. CDR3 nucleotides: TGTGCCAGCAGGAGTACAGGGGCCTACAATGAGCAGTTCTTC.